This T cell receptor beta chain was obtained from a study of blood T cell repertoires in COVID-19. Assay: immunoSEQ multiplex PCR; the TCRdb copy retains only in-frame clones and omits some. The sample shows around 51,000 clones, 86% of them seen only once. Germline assignment: CDR1 SEHNR and CDR2 FQNEAQ (reference sequence). The CDR3 consists of 15 residues. Trimming removed 5 bases from V and 1 base from J, with 12 bases in between. The V gene is TRBV7-9, the J gene TRBJ1-3; D is unresolved. The sequencing sample was made of peripheral blood. The TCR sequence derives from a man older than 75 with active COVID-19. The DNA for the CDR3 is TGTGCCAGCAGCCCATCCGGGAGATCTGGAAACACCATATATTTT. Protein product: CASSPSGRSGNTIYF.